Below, one TCR beta chain is given with its context. The source of the sample is a study of blood T cell repertoires in COVID-19. Study-level background: Sites in the United States, Italy and Spain provided acute and convalescent COVID-19 samples. PBMCs, B-cell-depleted T cells, or T cells were the source of the cDNA or gDNA that made up the material.

CDR1 is SGHRS and CDR2 is YFSETQ in the germline V gene. J lost 2 bases, V lost 3 bases, and 5 bases had no gene match. CDR3 size: 14 residues. As handled by the study authors: Reference gene primer amplification gave nucleated cell count estimates. Profiled with immunoSEQ multiplex PCR; TCRdb holds only in-frame clones, not every one. D and trimming come from the DNA, and the V and J calls and clone size come from that table. This table holds approximately 65,000 clones, roughly 92% found once. The J gene is TRBJ2-7, the V gene TRBV5-1, with TRBD2 matching over 7 bases. The sequenced sample consisted of peripheral blood. This TCR derives from a man between 70 and 80 years old with active COVID-19. The CDR3, as DNA: TGCGCCAGCAGCTGGGAGGGGTCGCCCTACGAGCAGTACGTC. Translated, it gives CASSWEGSPYEQYV.